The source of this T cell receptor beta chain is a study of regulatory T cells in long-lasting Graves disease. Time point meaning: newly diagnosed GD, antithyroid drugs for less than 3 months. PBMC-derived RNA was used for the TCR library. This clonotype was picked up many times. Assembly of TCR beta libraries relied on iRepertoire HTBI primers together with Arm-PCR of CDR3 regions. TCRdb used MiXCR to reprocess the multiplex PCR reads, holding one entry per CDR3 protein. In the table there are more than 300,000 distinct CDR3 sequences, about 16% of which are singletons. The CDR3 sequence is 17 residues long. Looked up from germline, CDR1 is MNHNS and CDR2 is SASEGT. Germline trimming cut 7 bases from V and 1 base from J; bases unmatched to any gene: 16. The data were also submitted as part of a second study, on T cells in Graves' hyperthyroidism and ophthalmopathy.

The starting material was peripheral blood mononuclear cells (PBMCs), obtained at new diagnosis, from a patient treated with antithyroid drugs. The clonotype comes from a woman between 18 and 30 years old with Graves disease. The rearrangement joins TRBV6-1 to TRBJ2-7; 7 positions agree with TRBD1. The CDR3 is CASTTPPGTDGSYEQYF. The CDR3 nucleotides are TGTGCCAGCACCACGCCCCCCGGGACAGATGGGTCCTACGAGCAGTACTTC.